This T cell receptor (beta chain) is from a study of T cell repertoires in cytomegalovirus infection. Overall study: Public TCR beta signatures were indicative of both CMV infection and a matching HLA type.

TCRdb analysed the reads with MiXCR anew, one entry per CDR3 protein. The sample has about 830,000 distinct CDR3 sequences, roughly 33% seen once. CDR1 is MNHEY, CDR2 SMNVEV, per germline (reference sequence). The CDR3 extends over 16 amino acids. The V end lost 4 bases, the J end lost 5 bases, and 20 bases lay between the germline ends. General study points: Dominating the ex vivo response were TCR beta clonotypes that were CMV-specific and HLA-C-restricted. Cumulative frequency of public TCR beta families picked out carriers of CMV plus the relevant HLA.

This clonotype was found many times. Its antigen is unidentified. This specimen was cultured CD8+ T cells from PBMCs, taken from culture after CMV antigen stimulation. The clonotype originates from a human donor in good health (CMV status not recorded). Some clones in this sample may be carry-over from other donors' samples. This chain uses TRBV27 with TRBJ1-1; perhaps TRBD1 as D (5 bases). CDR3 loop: CASSSPITGGSTEAFF. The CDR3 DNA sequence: TGTGCCAGCAGTTCACCTATTACAGGAGGGAGTACTGAAGCTTTCTTT.